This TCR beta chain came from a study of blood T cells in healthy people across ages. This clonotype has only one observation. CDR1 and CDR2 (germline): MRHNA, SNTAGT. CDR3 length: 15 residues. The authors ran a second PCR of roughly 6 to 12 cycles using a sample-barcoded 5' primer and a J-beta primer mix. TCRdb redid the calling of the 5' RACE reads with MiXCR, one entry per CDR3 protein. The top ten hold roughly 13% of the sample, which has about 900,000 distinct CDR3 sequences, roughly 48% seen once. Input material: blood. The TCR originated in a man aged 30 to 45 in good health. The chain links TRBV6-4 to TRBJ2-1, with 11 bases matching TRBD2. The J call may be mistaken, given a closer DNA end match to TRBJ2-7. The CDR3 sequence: CASSEGTSGRVEQYF. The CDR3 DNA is TGTGCCAGCAGTGAAGGGACTAGCGGCCGGGTTGAGCAGTACTTC.